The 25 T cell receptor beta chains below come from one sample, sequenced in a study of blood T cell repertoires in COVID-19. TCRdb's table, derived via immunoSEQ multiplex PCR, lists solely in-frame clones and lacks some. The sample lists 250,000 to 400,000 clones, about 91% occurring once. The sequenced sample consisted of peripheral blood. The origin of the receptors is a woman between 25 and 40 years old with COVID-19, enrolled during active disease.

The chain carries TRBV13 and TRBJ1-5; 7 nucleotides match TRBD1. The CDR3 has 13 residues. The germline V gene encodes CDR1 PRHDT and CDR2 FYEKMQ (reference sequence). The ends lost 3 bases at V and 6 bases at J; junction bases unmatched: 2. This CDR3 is CASSFNRGQPQHF. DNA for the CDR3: TGTGCCAGCAGCTTCAACAGGGGTCAGCCCCAGCATTTT.

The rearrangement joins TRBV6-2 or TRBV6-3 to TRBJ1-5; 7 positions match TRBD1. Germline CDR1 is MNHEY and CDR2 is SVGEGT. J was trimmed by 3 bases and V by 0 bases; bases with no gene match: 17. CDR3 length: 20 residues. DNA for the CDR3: TGTGCCAGCAGTTACTCGATCGGGCAGGGGGGCTATAGTTTCAATCAGCCCCAGCATTTT. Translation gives CASSYSIGQGGYSFNQPQHF.

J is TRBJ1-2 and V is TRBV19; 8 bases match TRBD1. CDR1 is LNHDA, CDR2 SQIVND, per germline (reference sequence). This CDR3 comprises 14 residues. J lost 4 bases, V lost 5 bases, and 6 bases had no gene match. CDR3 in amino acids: CASSGTGWIYGYTF. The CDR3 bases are TGTGCCAGTAGTGGGACAGGATGGATCTATGGCTACACCTTC. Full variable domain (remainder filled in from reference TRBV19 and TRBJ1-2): DGGITQSPKYLFRKEGQNVTLSCEQNLNHDAMYWYRQDPGQGLRLIYYSQIVNDFQKGDIAEGYSVSREKKESFPLTVTSAQKNPTAFYLCASSGTGWIYGYTFGSGTRLTVV.

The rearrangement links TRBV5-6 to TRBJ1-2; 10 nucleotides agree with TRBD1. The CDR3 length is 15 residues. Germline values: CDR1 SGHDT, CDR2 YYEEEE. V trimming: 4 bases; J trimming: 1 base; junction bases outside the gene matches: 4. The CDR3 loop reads CASSMDRGINYGYTF. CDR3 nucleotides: TGTGCCAGCAGCATGGACAGGGGGATTAACTATGGCTACACCTTC.

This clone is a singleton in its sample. The CDR3 nucleotides are TGTGCCAGCAGCCCCCACCAAGGGGGAACTGAAGCTTTCTTT. It encodes CASSPHQGGTEAFF. The genes are TRBV4-2 and TRBJ1-1, with D possibly being TRBD1 (6 bases). CDR1 LGHNA and CDR2 YNFKEQ come from the germline V gene. V lost 4 bases and J lost 5, with 14 bases in between. The CDR3 runs to 14 residues.

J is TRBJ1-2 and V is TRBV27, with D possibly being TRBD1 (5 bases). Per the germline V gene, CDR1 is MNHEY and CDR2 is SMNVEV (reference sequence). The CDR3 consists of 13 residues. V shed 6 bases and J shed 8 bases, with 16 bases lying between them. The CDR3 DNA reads TGTGCCAGCAGCTCTCAGGGCGTGGGGGGCTACACCTTC. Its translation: CASSSQGVGGYTF.

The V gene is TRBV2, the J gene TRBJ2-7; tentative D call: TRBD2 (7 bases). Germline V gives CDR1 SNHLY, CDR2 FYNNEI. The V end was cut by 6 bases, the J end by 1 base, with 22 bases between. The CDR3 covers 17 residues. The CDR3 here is CASRRGRGAIISYEQYV. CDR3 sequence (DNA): TGTGCCAGCAGGCGAGGACGGGGGGCGATTATTTCCTACGAGCAGTACGTC.

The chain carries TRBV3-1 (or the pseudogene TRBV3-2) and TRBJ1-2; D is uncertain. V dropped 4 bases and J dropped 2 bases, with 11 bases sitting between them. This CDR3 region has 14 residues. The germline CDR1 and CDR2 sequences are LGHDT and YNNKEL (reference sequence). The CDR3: CASSRGGKNYGYTF. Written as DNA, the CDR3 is TGTGCCAGCAGCCGAGGAGGGAAAAACTATGGCTACACCTTC.

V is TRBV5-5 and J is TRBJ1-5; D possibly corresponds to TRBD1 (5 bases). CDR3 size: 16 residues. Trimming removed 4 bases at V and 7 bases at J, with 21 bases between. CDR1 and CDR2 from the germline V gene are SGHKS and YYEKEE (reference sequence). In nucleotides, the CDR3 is TGTGCCAGCAGCCCCGCAATCGGGGGTATCGGACAGCCCCAGCATTTT. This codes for CASSPAIGGIGQPQHF.

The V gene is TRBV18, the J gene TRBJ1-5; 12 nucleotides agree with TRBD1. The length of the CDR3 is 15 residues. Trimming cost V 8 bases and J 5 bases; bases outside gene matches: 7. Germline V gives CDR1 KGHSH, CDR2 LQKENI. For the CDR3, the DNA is TGTGCCAGCGCCGCCGGGACAGGGGGCTATCAGCCCCAGCATTTT. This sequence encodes CASAAGTGGYQPQHF.

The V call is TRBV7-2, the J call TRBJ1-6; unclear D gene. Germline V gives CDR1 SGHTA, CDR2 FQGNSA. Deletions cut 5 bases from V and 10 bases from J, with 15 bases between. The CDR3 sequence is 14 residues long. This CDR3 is CASSPTGEASPLHF. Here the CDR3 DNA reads TGTGCCAGCAGCCCGACGGGAGAGGCCTCACCCCTCCACTTT.

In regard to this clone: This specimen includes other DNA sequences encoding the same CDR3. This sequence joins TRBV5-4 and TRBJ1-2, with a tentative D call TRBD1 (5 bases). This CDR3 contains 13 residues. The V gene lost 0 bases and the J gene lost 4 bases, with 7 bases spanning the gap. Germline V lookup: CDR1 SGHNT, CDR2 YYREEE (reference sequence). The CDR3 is CASSLGRGYGYTF. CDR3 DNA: TGTGCCAGCAGCTTGGGGAGGGGCTATGGCTACACCTTC.

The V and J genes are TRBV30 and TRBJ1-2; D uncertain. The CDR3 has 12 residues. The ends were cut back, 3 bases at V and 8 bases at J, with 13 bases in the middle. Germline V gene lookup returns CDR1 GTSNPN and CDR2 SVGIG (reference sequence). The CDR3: CAWRETNAGYTF. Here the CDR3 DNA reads TGTGCCTGGAGGGAGACCAACGCGGGCTACACCTTC.

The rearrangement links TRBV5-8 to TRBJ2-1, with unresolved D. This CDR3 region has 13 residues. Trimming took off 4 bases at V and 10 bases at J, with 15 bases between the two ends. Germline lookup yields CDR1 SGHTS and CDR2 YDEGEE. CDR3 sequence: CASSANPLREQFF. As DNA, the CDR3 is TGTGCCAGCAGCGCAAACCCACTAAGGGAGCAGTTCTTC.

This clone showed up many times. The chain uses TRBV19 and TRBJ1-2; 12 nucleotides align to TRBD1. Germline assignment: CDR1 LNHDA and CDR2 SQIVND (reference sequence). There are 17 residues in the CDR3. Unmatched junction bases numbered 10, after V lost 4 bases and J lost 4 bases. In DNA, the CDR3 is TGTGCCAGTAGTACTACCGGGACAGGGGGCCTACTCTATGGCTACACCTTC. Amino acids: CASSTTGTGGLLYGYTF. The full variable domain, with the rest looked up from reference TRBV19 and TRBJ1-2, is DGGITQSPKYLFRKEGQNVTLSCEQNLNHDAMYWYRQDPGQGLRLIYYSQIVNDFQKGDIAEGYSVSREKKESFPLTVTSAQKNPTAFYLCASSTTGTGGLLYGYTFGSGTRLTVV.

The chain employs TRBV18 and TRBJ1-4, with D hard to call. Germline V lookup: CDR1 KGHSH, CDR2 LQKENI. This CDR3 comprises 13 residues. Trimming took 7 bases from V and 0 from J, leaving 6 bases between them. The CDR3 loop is CASFVATNEKLFF. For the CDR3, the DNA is TGTGCCAGCTTCGTTGCAACTAATGAAAAACTGTTTTTT.

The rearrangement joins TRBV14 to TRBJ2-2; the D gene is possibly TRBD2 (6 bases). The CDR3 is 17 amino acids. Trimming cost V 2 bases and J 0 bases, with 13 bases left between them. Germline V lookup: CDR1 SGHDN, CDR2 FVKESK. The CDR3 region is CASSQRHGGANTGELFF. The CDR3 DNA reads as TGTGCCAGCAGCCAACGGCACGGGGGTGCGAACACCGGGGAGCTGTTTTTT.

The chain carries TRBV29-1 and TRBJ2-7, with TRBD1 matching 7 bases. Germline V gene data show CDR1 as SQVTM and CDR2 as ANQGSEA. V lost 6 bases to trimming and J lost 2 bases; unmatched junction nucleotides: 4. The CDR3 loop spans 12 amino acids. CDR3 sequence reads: CSVIGQAYEQYF. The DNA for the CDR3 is TGCAGCGTGATCGGACAGGCCTACGAGCAGTACTTC.

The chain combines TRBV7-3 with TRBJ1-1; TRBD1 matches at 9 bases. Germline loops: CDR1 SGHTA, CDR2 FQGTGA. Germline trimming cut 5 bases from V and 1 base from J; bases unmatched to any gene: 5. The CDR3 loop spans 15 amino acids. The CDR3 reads CASSPGQGRNTEAFF. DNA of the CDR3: TGTGCCAGCAGCCCCGGACAGGGGAGGAACACTGAAGCTTTCTTT.

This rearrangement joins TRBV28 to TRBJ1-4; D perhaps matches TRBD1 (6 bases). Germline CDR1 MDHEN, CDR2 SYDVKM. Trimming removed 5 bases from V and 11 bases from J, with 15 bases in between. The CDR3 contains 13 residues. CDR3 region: CASSPPQGDKLFF. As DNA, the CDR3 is TGTGCCAGCAGTCCGCCACAGGGTGACAAACTGTTTTTT.

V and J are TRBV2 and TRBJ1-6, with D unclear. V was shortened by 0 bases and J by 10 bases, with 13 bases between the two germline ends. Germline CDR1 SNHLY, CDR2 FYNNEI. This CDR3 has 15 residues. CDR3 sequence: CASSEASRLWSPLHF. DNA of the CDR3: TGTGCCAGCAGTGAAGCTTCCAGGCTGTGGTCACCCCTCCACTTT.

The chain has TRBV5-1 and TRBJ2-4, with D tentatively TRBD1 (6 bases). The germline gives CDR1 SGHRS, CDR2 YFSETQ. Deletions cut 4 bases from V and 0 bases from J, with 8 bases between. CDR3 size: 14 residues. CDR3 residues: CASSLDRAKNIQYF. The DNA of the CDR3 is TGCGCCAGCAGCCTGGACAGAGCCAAAAACATTCAGTACTTC.

The CDR3 loop reads CSVETSGGRGNEQFF. The CDR3 coding sequence is TGCAGCGTTGAGACTAGCGGGGGACGGGGTAATGAGCAGTTCTTC. The rearrangement links TRBV29-1 to TRBJ2-1, with 12 bases aligning to TRBD2. Looked up from germline, CDR1 is SQVTM and CDR2 is ANQGSEA. V lost 3 bases, J lost 7 bases, and 7 bases stayed unmatched. The length of the CDR3 is 15 residues.

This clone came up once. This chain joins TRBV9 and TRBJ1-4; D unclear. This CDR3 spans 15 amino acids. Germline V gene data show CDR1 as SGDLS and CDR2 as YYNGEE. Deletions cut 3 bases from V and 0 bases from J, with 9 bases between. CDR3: CASSARGATNEKLFF. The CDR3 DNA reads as TGTGCCAGCAGCGCCCGGGGAGCAACTAATGAAAAACTGTTTTTT.

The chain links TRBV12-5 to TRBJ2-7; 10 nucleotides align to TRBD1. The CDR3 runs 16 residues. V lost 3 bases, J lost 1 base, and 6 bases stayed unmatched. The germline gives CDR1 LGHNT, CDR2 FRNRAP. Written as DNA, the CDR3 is TGTGCTAGTGGTTTCGACAGGGGGCTTATTTCCTACGAGCAGTACTTC. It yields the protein CASGFDRGLISYEQYF.